Listed below are T cell receptor beta chains from one sample, sequenced in a study of blood T cell repertoires in COVID-19. Using immunoSEQ multiplex PCR, the repertoire was profiled, and TCRdb retains in-frame clones only, with some absent. The sample has roughly 120,000 clones, under 80% seen once. Sequenced sample: peripheral blood. The source is a man between 45 and 60 years old with acute or convalescent COVID-19. Both conserved end residues are trimmed from each CDR3. The order of the fields is clone size, V gene, CDR3 length, J gene, CDR3 protein. Clone sizes are given selectively: once, few, many, or a class where the clone is expanded.

few,TRBV7-8,10,TRBJ1-5,ASSPVGGAQH
few,TRBV19,15,TRBJ2-3,ASSHFGLAGVADTQY
NA,TRBV6-5,13,TRBJ1-4,ASSYDTGEVEKLF
NA,TRBV2,14,TRBJ1-5,ASSDRAAYSNQPQH
NA,TRBV19,11,TRBJ1-5,ASSRDKNQPQH
NA,TRBV7-9,10,TRBJ1-3,ASSQSGNTIY
NA,TRBV25-1,12,TRBJ1-2,ASSEGLGTAGYT
NA,TRBV4-1,14,TRBJ2-7,ASSQSFWDTAYEQY
NA,TRBV3-1/TRBV3-2,12,TRBJ1-2,ASSQETGLYGYT
once,TRBV7-9,11,TRBJ2-4,ASSRDRGNIQY
NA,TRBV2,12,TRBJ2-3,ASLAGGATDTQY
NA,TRBV29-1,12,TRBJ2-2,SVRDRANTGELF
NA,TRBV7-3,12,TRBJ2-7,ASSLTGETHEQY
few,TRBV2,10,TRBJ2-7,ASSEGRYEQY
few,TRBV18,12,TRBJ2-1,ASSAGTSGIEQF
NA,TRBV2,13,TRBJ2-1,ASRKTDSPYNEQF
NA,TRBV11-3,14,TRBJ2-2,ASSPTRGANTGELF
NA,TRBV7-6,15,TRBJ2-5,ASSRSPGQREQETQY
few,TRBV19,15,TRBJ1-4,ASSIWGDRGRGEKLF
once,TRBV28,13,TRBJ1-1,ASSPAGRLNTEAF
NA,TRBV19,12,TRBJ1-2,ASSMIQGNHGYT
NA,TRBV27,13,TRBJ1-5,ASSLAGFSNQPQH
few,TRBV7-7,11,TRBJ2-7,ASSTGQGYEQY
NA,TRBV4-1,15,TRBJ2-7,ASSHQESPGGFYEQY
NA,TRBV6-1,14,TRBJ1-6,ASSESYGGLNSPLH
few,TRBV7-9,13,TRBJ2-5,ASSLGTSSQETQY
NA,TRBV14,13,TRBJ1-2,ASSPRGVYHYGYT
NA,TRBV7-6,14,TRBJ2-1,ASSLALAGAYNEQF
NA,TRBV5-4,13,TRBJ2-7,ASSLGGLPYYEQY
NA,TRBV9,11,TRBJ1-2,ASRGTGNYGYT
NA,TRBV11-2,14,TRBJ2-5,ASSFGGGLPQETQY
NA,TRBV7-2,15,TRBJ2-7,ASSLDIGTGPGYEQY
NA,TRBV4-1,13,TRBJ1-2,ASSQDDRGALGYT
NA,TRBV3-1/TRBV3-2,12,TRBJ2-2,ASSQVLRSGELF
NA,TRBV9,17,TRBJ2-5,ASSVWGLAGELGQETQY
NA,TRBV6-6,13,TRBJ2-1,ASSTRGQGYNEQF
NA,TRBV19,13,TRBJ2-5,ASSMGKRGQETQY
NA,TRBV27,12,TRBJ1-4,ASSLQVGSEKLF
NA,TRBV10-3,12,TRBJ2-1,AIRPGQPDNEQF
NA,TRBV11-2,10,TRBJ1-6,ASSLESSPLH
NA,TRBV19,13,TRBJ1-6,ASSTRESDNSPLH